This T cell receptor (beta chain) was sequenced for a study of CD8 T cells in cerebrospinal fluid in Alzheimer's disease. This clonotype is called medium-sized based on its frequency. TCRdb processed the 10x single-cell sequencing reads again and assigns one entry to each CDR3 protein, with no DNA. This table holds over a thousand distinct CDR3 sequences. This clonotype was sampled from a human donor with mild cognitive impairment. The sequenced sample was cerebrospinal fluid.

The CDR3 here is CASSDRGYEQYF. This chain joins TRBV28 and TRBJ2-7; the D call of TRBD1 rests on TCRdb alone, since no DNA is present to check it. Germline lookup yields CDR1 MDHEN and CDR2 SYDVKM. The length of the CDR3 is 12 residues.